This T cell receptor (beta chain) was obtained from a study of blood T cell repertoires in COVID-19. Study information: The study drew acute and convalescent COVID-19 samples from the United States, Italy and Spain. Sources were T cells, B-cell-depleted T cells, or PBMCs; the material itself was cDNA or gDNA.

Germline CDR1 KGHDR, CDR2 SFDVKD. The junction had 4 bases not matched to a gene; V was cut back by 2 bases and J by 4 bases. The CDR3 length is 16 residues. A word on this clone: The sample has other DNA sequences that encode this CDR3 too.

How the authors handled the data: Nucleated cell number was recorded as an estimate derived from reference gene primer amplification. Profiled with immunoSEQ multiplex PCR; TCRdb holds only in-frame clones, not every one. Clonal size and the V and J genes are those of that table, whereas D and trimming came from the DNA. The repertoire consists of about 180,000 clones, with 80% to 90% occurring once and the leading ten covering more than 2.5%. The receptor comes from a man between 60 and 75 years old with acute or convalescent COVID-19. What was sequenced was peripheral blood. V is TRBV24-1 and J is TRBJ1-6; 7 nucleotides match TRBD1. CDR3 coding DNA: TGTGCCACCAGTGATTCAAGACAGGGATATAATTCACCCCTCCACTTT. Its protein product is CATSDSRQGYNSPLHF.